One and the same sample provided the 25 T cell receptor beta chains below, sequenced in a study of cytomegalovirus exposure and HLA in healthy donors. Primers: 60 Vbeta forward and 13 Jbeta reverse. Repertoires were generated with immunoSEQ multiplex PCR, while TCRdb's copy carries only in-frame clones and drops some. The data contain under 150,000 clones, 75% to 85% of them singletons. The sequenced sample consisted of PBMCs. The origin of the receptors is a man aged 25 to 40 in good health and CMV-seronegative.

The V gene is TRBV5-1, the J gene TRBJ2-3; 10 nucleotides agree with TRBD2. CDR3 length equals 15 residues. The junction had 4 bases not matched to a gene; V was cut back by 0 bases and J by 6 bases. Per the germline V gene, CDR1 is SGHRS and CDR2 is YFSETQ. The DNA for the CDR3 is TGCGCCAGCAGCTTGGACCCTAGCGGGAGTGATACGCAGTATTTT. Translating gives CASSLDPSGSDTQYF. The variable domain in full, completed from reference TRBV5-1 and TRBJ2-3, reads KAGVTQTPRYLIKTRGQQVTLSCSPISGHRSVSWYQQTPGQGLQFLFEYFSETQRNKGNFPGRFSGRQFSNSRSEMNVSTLELGDSALYLCASSLDPSGSDTQYFGPGTRLTVL.

J is TRBJ2-7 and V is TRBV4-3; D gene uncertain. CDR3 length: 14 residues. Germline V gene data show CDR1 as LGHNA and CDR2 as YSLEER. Trimming removed 1 base from V and 0 bases from J, with 7 bases in between. The CDR3 DNA sequence: TGCGCCAGCAGCCAAGCCAGAAGCTCCTACGAGCAGTACTTC. It translates to CASSQARSSYEQYF.

Note on this clone: Other DNA sequences from this sample encode an identical CDR3 as well. This rearrangement joins TRBV7-9 to TRBJ2-2; TRBD1 might be the D (6 bases). The V gene lost 4 bases and the J gene lost 1 base, with 7 bases spanning the gap. The V gene's germline CDR1 is SEHNR and CDR2 FQNEAQ (reference sequence). The CDR3 sequence is 14 residues long. Here the CDR3 reads CASSSTGNTGELFF. CDR3 coding DNA: TGTGCCAGCAGCTCGACAGGGAACACCGGGGAGCTGTTTTTT.

This clone was counted a few times. The V and J genes are TRBV11-3 and TRBJ2-3; 10 bases align to TRBD2. Germline-derived CDR1 and CDR2 are SGHNT and YENEEA. Unmatched junction bases numbered 4, after V lost 5 bases and J lost 2 bases. CDR3 length: 15 residues. CDR3 region: CASSISGRDTDTQYF. The CDR3, as DNA: TGTGCCAGCAGCATCAGCGGGAGGGACACAGATACGCAGTATTTT.

The V gene is TRBV7-2, the J gene TRBJ2-1; TRBD2 might be the D (5 bases). The CDR3 spans 15 residues. Germline V lookup: CDR1 SGHTA, CDR2 FQGNSA. V gave up 4 bases and J gave up 2 bases, with 12 bases separating them. CDR3 sequence (DNA): TGTGCCAGCAGCTCCCTAGCATCGACCTACAATGAGCAGTTCTTC. This codes for CASSSLASTYNEQFF.

CDR3 protein: CASSWTRSGANVLTF. The CDR3 nucleotides are TGTGCCAGCAGCTGGACACGGTCTGGGGCCAACGTCCTGACTTTC. This sequence joins TRBV11-2 and TRBJ2-6; TRBD1 might be the D (5 bases). The V end lost 4 bases, the J end lost 1 base, and 8 bases lay between the germline ends. Germline CDR1 and CDR2: SGHAT and FQNNGV. The CDR3 is 15 amino acids.

The chain employs TRBV4-3 and TRBJ2-7, with D perhaps matching TRBD1 (6 bases). CDR3 size: 14 residues. Trimming pared 3 bases from V and 0 bases from J, leaving 9 bases between. CDR1 is LGHNA, CDR2 YSLEER, per germline. CDR3 nucleotide sequence: TGCGCCAGCAGCCAGGGGGCAAGCTCCTACGAGCAGTACTTC. Translating it yields CASSQGASSYEQYF.

The CDR3 DNA follows: TGTGAAGCTCCGAACAGGGACACTGAAGCTTTCTTT. It translates to CEAPNRDTEAFF. The chain has TRBV12-5 and TRBJ1-1, with a tentative D call TRBD1 (6 bases). Germline V lookup: CDR1 LGHNT, CDR2 FRNRAP. This CDR3 region has 12 residues.

The chain is built from TRBV9 and TRBJ2-1; TRBD2 matches at 13 bases. The V gene end was trimmed by 0 bases and the J gene end by 6 bases; junction bases not matched to a gene: 9. CDR1 SGDLS and CDR2 YYNGEE come from the germline V gene. The CDR3 has 18 residues. The CDR3 is CASSVVGLAGDLGNEQFF. DNA for the CDR3: TGTGCCAGCAGCGTAGTTGGACTAGCGGGAGATCTCGGCAATGAGCAGTTCTTC.

The V gene is TRBV6-5, the J gene TRBJ2-5; D is possibly TRBD1 (6 bases). V was clipped by 6 bases and J by 7 bases, with 15 bases between them. Germline CDR1 and CDR2: MNHEY and SVGAGI. There are 13 residues in the CDR3. The CDR3 coding sequence is TGTGCCAGCAGAACACAGGGTAGTGGGACCCAGTACTTC. This encodes CASRTQGSGTQYF.

The chain employs TRBV27 and TRBJ2-1; D might be TRBD1 (5 bases). V lost 2 bases, J lost 8 bases, and 13 bases lay in between. The CDR3 covers 14 residues. Per germline, CDR1 MNHEY and CDR2 SMNVEV (reference sequence). CDR3 sequence reads: CASSLTNQGYEQFF. CDR3 DNA sequence: TGTGCCAGCAGTTTAACTAATCAGGGTTATGAGCAGTTCTTC.

This sequence joins TRBV9 and TRBJ2-1; 9 bases map to TRBD2. The CDR3 spans 15 residues. CDR1 SGDLS and CDR2 YYNGEE come from the germline V gene. Germline trimming cut 2 bases from V and 5 bases from J; bases unmatched to any gene: 5. Here the CDR3 reads CASSVGAGGNNEQFF. The CDR3 region has the DNA TGTGCCAGCAGCGTCGGGGCGGGAGGGAACAATGAGCAGTTCTTC.

The chain couples TRBV2 to TRBJ1-4; D may be TRBD1 (5 bases). The V end lost 5 bases, the J end lost 2 bases, and 9 bases lay between the germline ends. Per the germline V gene, CDR1 is SNHLY and CDR2 is FYNNEI. This CDR3 spans 14 amino acids. The CDR3 bases are TGTGCCAGCAGTTCCAGGGTTACTAATGAAAAACTGTTTTTT. Amino acids: CASSSRVTNEKLFF.

This chain connects TRBV7-2 to TRBJ2-7, with 7 bases matching TRBD2. Germline CDR1 and CDR2: SGHTA and FQGNSA. The junction had 10 bases not matched to a gene; V was cut back by 6 bases and J by 2 bases. CDR3 length equals 15 residues. The CDR3 coding sequence is TGTGCCAGCAGTTTTACAGCGGGGCAGACCTACGAGCAGTACTTC. Translation gives CASSFTAGQTYEQYF.

The CDR3 bases are TGTGCCAGCAGTTTTTTTGAGGCGATGGAGACCCAGTACTTC. Amino acids: CASSFFEAMETQYF. The genes are TRBV28 and TRBJ2-5; D is ambiguous. The germline V gene encodes CDR1 MDHEN and CDR2 SYDVKM. This CDR3 is 14 amino acids long. V gave up 3 bases and J gave up 5 bases, with 13 bases separating them. Variable domain in full (rest from reference TRBV28 and TRBJ2-5): DVKVTQSSRYLVKRTGEKVFLECVQDMDHENMFWYRQDPGLGLRLIYFSYDVKMKEKGDIPEGYSVSREKKERFSLILESASTNQTSMYLCASSFFEAMETQYFGPGTRLLVL.

With regard to this clone: At one boundary the junction diverges from the germline segment, which might be a read error. CDR3 loop: CASSLGGGQNYGYPF. The CDR3 DNA sequence: TGTGCCAGCAGCTTAGGAGGAGGCCAGAATTATGGCTACCCCTTC. The gene calls are TRBV7-9 and TRBJ1-2, with no clear D. This CDR3 region has 15 residues. Germline CDR1 SEHNR, CDR2 FQNEAQ (reference sequence). The entire variable domain, with the rest obtained from reference TRBV7-9 and TRBJ1-2, is as follows: DTGVSQNPRHKITKRGQNVTFRCDPISEHNRLYWYRQTLGQGPEFLTYFQNEAQLEKSRLLSDRFSAERPKGSFSTLEIQRTEQGDSAMYLCASSLGGGQNYGYPFGSGTRLTVV.

The J gene is TRBJ2-2, the V gene TRBV28; D not resolved. The CDR3 loop spans 14 amino acids. The ends were cut back, 5 bases at V and 3 bases at J, with 10 bases in the middle. CDR1 is MDHEN, CDR2 SYDVKM, per germline. The CDR3 bases are TGTGCCAGCAGTCTAATTACAGACACCGGGGAGCTGTTTTTT. This codes for CASSLITDTGELFF.

This clone was detected only a few times. J is TRBJ2-3 and V is TRBV7-2, with 10 nucleotides matching TRBD2. Per germline, CDR1 SGHTA and CDR2 FQGNSA. V shed 5 bases, J shed 4 bases, and the junction held 3 bases outside the gene matches. This CDR3 region has 14 residues. The CDR3 is CASSPGLAADTQYF. CDR3 sequence (DNA): TGTGCCAGCAGCCCCGGACTAGCGGCAGATACGCAGTATTTT.

This clone has a handful of counts. The CDR3: CASSYGQVSYNEQFF. The CDR3 coding sequence is TGTGCCAGCAGTTATGGACAGGTTTCCTACAATGAGCAGTTCTTC. The chain uses TRBV6-5 and TRBJ2-1; 7 nucleotides align to TRBD1. The CDR3 totals 15 residues. V shed 3 bases, J shed 1 base, and the junction held 3 bases outside the gene matches. Germline loops: CDR1 MNHEY, CDR2 SVGAGI.

The V call is TRBV29-1, the J call TRBJ2-3, with TRBD2 matching 11 bases. Germline V gives CDR1 SQVTM, CDR2 ANQGSEA. The CDR3 contains 13 residues. J was trimmed by 4 bases and V by 8 bases; bases with no gene match: 5. CDR3 in DNA: TGCAGCTGTAGCGGGAGGGCCTCAGATACGCAGTATTTT. Translation gives CSCSGRASDTQYF.

The V gene is TRBV7-6, the J gene TRBJ2-1; the match to TRBD1 covers 8 bases. The germline V gene has CDR1 SGHVS and CDR2 FNYEAQ. Unmatched junction bases numbered 18, after V lost 1 base and J lost 13 bases. This CDR3 is 17 amino acids long. CDR3 nucleotides: TGTGCCAGCAGCTTAGGTCGCTATGGGACAGGCGATATAATACAGTTCTTC. Amino acid sequence: CASSLGRYGTGDIIQFF.

In this sample, this clone turned up once. The rearrangement joins TRBV28 to TRBJ2-7; 8 positions match TRBD2. Germline assignment: CDR1 MDHEN and CDR2 SYDVKM. CDR3 size: 15 residues. Losses at the gene ends were 10 bases for V and 2 bases for J; bases not matched to a gene: 13. The CDR3 DNA sequence: TGTGCCACTAACCCTACTAGCGGACCACCCTACGAGCAGTACTTC. This sequence encodes CATNPTSGPPYEQYF.

The rearrangement joins TRBV30 to TRBJ2-3; 9 bases are a match to TRBD2. Germline V gives CDR1 GTSNPN, CDR2 SVGIG (reference sequence). The CDR3 is made up of 14 amino acids. V dropped 1 base and J dropped 5; count of bases not matched to a gene: 4. Here the CDR3 DNA reads TGTGCCTGGAGTGCCGGGACTAGCTTAGATACGCAGTATTTT. Its protein product is CAWSAGTSLDTQYF. The full variable domain, with the rest looked up from reference TRBV30 and TRBJ2-3, is SQTIHQWPATLVQPVGSPLSLECTVEGTSNPNLYWYRQAAGRGLQLLFYSVGIGQISSEVPQNLSASRPQDRQFILSSKKLLLSDSGFYLCAWSAGTSLDTQYFGPGTRLTVL.

V gene TRBV6-4 combines with J gene TRBJ2-5; TRBD2 might be the D (6 bases). This CDR3 contains 14 residues. Trimming cost V 9 bases and J 1 base, with 15 bases left between them. CDR1 MRHNA and CDR2 SNTAGT come from the germline V gene. The CDR3 DNA is TGTGCCAGTGATGGGGGGTTTGGCCAAGAGACCCAGTACTTC. Protein sequence: CASDGGFGQETQYF.

The V and J genes are TRBV21-1 and TRBJ2-1; TRBD2, the table's D call, lacks a check against the DNA. TRBV21-1 is described as a pseudogene. CDR3 length: 14 residues. The CDR3 sequence: CASSKASRYNEQFF. CDR3 DNA: TGTGCCAGCAGCAAAGCTAGCAGATACAATGAGCAGTTCTTC.